This passage covers 13 T cell receptor beta chains from one sample sequenced in a study of Graves' ophthalmopathy and Graves' hyperthyroidism. As the template, RNA transcripts were used to amplify TCR beta CDR3 regions. Amplification began with first-round RT-PCR using HTBI primers, then second-round multiplex PCR was performed. TCRdb fed the multiplex PCR reads into MiXCR, producing one record per CDR3 protein. The sample lists hundreds of thousands of distinct CDR3 sequences; roughly 40% were seen once. The sequenced material came from peripheral blood. These receptors originate from an adult man with Graves' ophthalmopathy.

The sample holds many counts of this clonotype. This rearrangement joins TRBV9 to TRBJ1-3, with D possibly matching TRBD1 (5 bases). V lost 4 bases and J lost 1, with 12 bases in between. The CDR3 is 15 amino acids. Germline V gene lookup returns CDR1 SGDLS and CDR2 YYNGEE. CDR3 in amino acids: CASSSGAGSGNTIYF. In DNA, the CDR3 is TGTGCCAGCAGCAGTGGGGCAGGGTCTGGAAACACCATATATTTT.

In DNA form, the CDR3 reads TGTGCCAGCGTTGGGACAGGGGGCGGCAATCAGCCCCAGCATTTT. This encodes CASVGTGGGNQPQHF. The chain uses TRBV25-1 and TRBJ1-5, with 12 bases that match TRBD1. The CDR3 runs 15 residues. The germline gives CDR1 MGHDK, CDR2 SYGVNS. The V gene end was trimmed by 8 bases and the J gene end by 2 bases; junction bases not matched to a gene: 4.

Many counts were recorded for this clonotype. The chain employs TRBV15 and TRBJ2-7; the D gene is possibly TRBD1 (6 bases). The V end lost 0 bases, the J end lost 4 bases, and 7 bases lay between the germline ends. Germline V gives CDR1 LNHNV, CDR2 YYDKDF (reference sequence). The CDR3 loop spans 13 amino acids. Here the CDR3 reads CATSRDQGYEQYF. As DNA, the CDR3 is TGTGCCACCAGCAGAGATCAGGGGTACGAGCAGTACTTC.

The CDR3 sequence: CASSPAEETQYF. The CDR3 coding sequence is TGTGCCAGCTCACCAGCCGAAGAGACCCAGTACTTC. The rearrangement uses TRBV18 and TRBJ2-5; no firm D call. CDR3 size: 12 residues. Per the germline V gene, CDR1 is KGHSH and CDR2 is LQKENI. Trimming shortened V by 2 bases and J by 3 bases, and 4 bases separated the two germline ends.

There are many counts of this clonotype. The chain links TRBV6-6 to TRBJ2-7; D is perhaps TRBD1 (6 bases). The CDR3 covers 13 residues. V lost 2 bases, J lost 4 bases, and 9 bases lay in between. The V gene's germline CDR1 is MNHNY and CDR2 SVGAGI (reference sequence). The CDR3 DNA sequence: TGTGCCAGCAGTTACGGCAGGGGTTACGAGCAGTACTTC. Its protein product is CASSYGRGYEQYF.

This clonotype has a handful of counts. The V and J genes are TRBV19 and TRBJ1-5; D ambiguous. CDR1 and CDR2 from the germline V gene are LNHDA and SQIVND (reference sequence). Deletions cut 2 bases from V and 0 bases from J, with 11 bases between. This CDR3 has 16 residues. The CDR3 DNA follows: TGTGCCAGTAGTATACGGGCAGTGTCTAGCAATCAGCCCCAGCATTTT. This gives the protein CASSIRAVSSNQPQHF.

This chain connects TRBV4-2 to TRBJ2-7; possible D gene TRBD2, 5 bases. The germline CDR1 and CDR2 sequences are LGHNA and YNFKEQ. Deletions cut 4 bases from V and 3 bases from J, with 13 bases between. The CDR3 sequence is 14 residues long. The DNA for the CDR3 is TGTGCCAGCAGCCGAGAGGGAATCGGCTACGAGCAGTACTTC. It specifies CASSREGIGYEQYF.

This clonotype appeared a single time. The rearrangement joins TRBV7-9 to TRBJ2-3, with 9 bases that match TRBD1. Germline CDR1 and CDR2: SEHNR and FQNEAQ (reference sequence). V was pared by 8 bases and J by 6 bases, with 12 bases of the junction left unmatched. The CDR3 has 15 amino acids. The CDR3 spells CASAPGTGKIDTQYF. The CDR3 coding sequence is TGTGCCAGCGCTCCTGGGACAGGGAAAATCGATACGCAGTATTTT.

As concerns this clonotype: One end of the junction fails to match germline, which may point to a read error. The chain carries TRBV24-1 and TRBJ1-1; D might be TRBD1 (6 bases). Germline V gives CDR1 KGHDR, CDR2 SFDVKD. The CDR3 is made up of 13 amino acids. The CDR3, as DNA: TGTGCCAGCAGTTACTCAGTCGGGACAGAAGCTTTCTTT. Encoded protein: CASSYSVGTEAFF.

This clonotype occurred many times. This chain joins TRBV7-2 and TRBJ1-4; 8 bases match TRBD1. Per the germline V gene, CDR1 is SGHTA and CDR2 is FQGNSA. This CDR3 has 14 residues. Trimming took 3 bases from V and 10 from J; bases not matched to a gene: 7. In DNA, the CDR3 is TGTGCCAGCAGCTTCGGACAGGGAGAGAGAAAACTGTTTTTT. Translating gives CASSFGQGERKLFF.

Here the CDR3 DNA reads TGTGCCAGCAGCTTGGACAGGAGGTTGGTCGCGGCTTTCTTT. The encoded protein is CASSLDRRLVAAFF. The chain joins TRBV7-9 to TRBJ1-1; TRBD1 matches at 7 bases. Germline trimming cut 3 bases from V and 11 bases from J; bases unmatched to any gene: 12. This CDR3 is 14 amino acids long. Germline loops: CDR1 SEHNR, CDR2 FQNEAQ (reference sequence).

Note on this clonotype: One end of the junction fails to match germline, which may point to a read error. The rearrangement joins TRBV4-3 to TRBJ1-3, with D unresolved. The germline V gene has CDR1 LGHNA and CDR2 YSLEER. The CDR3 sequence is 17 residues long. CDR3 region: CASSQGGAGSSGNTIYF. The CDR3 nucleotides read TGCGCCAGCAGCCAAGGGGGAGCAGGAAGCTCTGGGAACACCATATATTTT.

The chain uses TRBV2 and TRBJ2-7, with a weak D call TRBD1 (6 bases). CDR3 length equals 13 residues. From germline, CDR1 is SNHLY and CDR2 FYNNEI. Trimming took 8 bases from V and 5 from J, leaving 16 bases between them. The CDR3 region has the DNA TGTGCCAGCTTAGTACAGGGAACCGACGAGCAGTACTTC. It specifies CASLVQGTDEQYF.